A single sample is the source of the 15 T cell receptor beta chains below, sequenced in a study of cytomegalovirus exposure and HLA in healthy donors. The PCR was carried out with 60 Vbeta primers and 13 Jbeta primers. Data came from immunoSEQ multiplex PCR; TCRdb stores just in-frame clones and leaves some out. In the table there are tens of thousands of clones, roughly 78% of which are singletons. Source material: PBMCs. These receptors all come from a male donor in good health and CMV-seropositive.

In this sample, this clone turned up once. This sequence joins TRBV9 and TRBJ2-3, with D possibly matching TRBD1 (6 bases). Trimming stripped 0 bases from V and 1 base from J, with 12 bases between. The CDR3 extends over 16 amino acids. Germline CDR1 SGDLS, CDR2 YYNGEE. The CDR3 DNA is TGTGCCAGCAGCGTAGAAACAGGGTCGGGCACAGATACGCAGTATTTT. Residues: CASSVETGSGTDTQYF.

The chain links TRBV19 to TRBJ1-5; maybe TRBD1 (6 bases). Germline CDR1 reads LNHDA; CDR2 reads SQIVND (reference sequence). V lost 7 bases, J lost 3 bases, and 10 bases lay in between. The CDR3 contains 13 residues. CDR3 coding DNA: TGTGCCAGTAAGGGGACACCCAATCAGCCCCAGCATTTT. Its protein product is CASKGTPNQPQHF.

This clone was found a few times. The junction does not match germline at one end; this may be a read error. The CDR3 here is CVSSRGLAGGPPETQYF. The CDR3 DNA follows: TGTGTCAGCAGCCGAGGACTAGCGGGAGGGCCGCCGGAGACCCAGTACTTC. V usage is TRBV7-8 and J usage is TRBJ2-5, with TRBD2 identical over 15 bases. CDR3 length: 17 residues. Per germline, CDR1 SGHVS and CDR2 FQNEAQ.

The chain is built from TRBV6-5 and TRBJ2-1; D is unclear. CDR3 size: 15 residues. The V gene lost 7 bases and the J gene lost 0 bases, with 13 bases spanning the gap. Germline assignment: CDR1 MNHEY and CDR2 SVGAGI. Here the CDR3 reads CASKPHLYSYNEQFF. CDR3 bases: TGTGCCAGCAAACCCCATCTCTACTCCTACAATGAGCAGTTCTTC.

This chain connects TRBV28 to TRBJ2-7; 7 bases are shared with TRBD1. The CDR3 runs to 14 residues. Losses at the gene ends were 5 bases for V and 2 bases for J; bases not matched to a gene: 6. Germline loops: CDR1 MDHEN, CDR2 SYDVKM. The CDR3 nucleotides read TGTGCCAGCAGTACCGACAGGGTCCCCTACGAGCAGTACTTC. Its translation: CASSTDRVPYEQYF.

V and J are TRBV2 and TRBJ2-3, with TRBD2 matching over 7 bases. Germline V gene data show CDR1 as SNHLY and CDR2 as FYNNEI. The ends lost 8 bases at V and 4 bases at J; junction bases unmatched: 12. The CDR3 has 15 amino acids. The chain's CDR3 is CASQRGGSGADTQYF. DNA for the CDR3: TGTGCCAGCCAGCGTGGCGGGAGTGGTGCAGATACGCAGTATTTT.

As concerns this clone: Additional DNA sequences in this sample encode the identical CDR3. V gene TRBV9 combines with J gene TRBJ2-2; TRBD2 aligns across 7 bases. Per the germline V gene, CDR1 is SGDLS and CDR2 is YYNGEE. The CDR3 is 14 amino acids. The V gene end was trimmed by 0 bases and the J gene end by 5 bases; junction bases not matched to a gene: 1. CDR3 amino acids: CASSVGGGTGELFF. For the CDR3, the DNA is TGTGCCAGCAGCGTAGGGGGGGGTACCGGGGAGCTGTTTTTT.

DNA of the CDR3: TGTGCCAGTTACATTCTCCCTGAGCGGGAGGACACAGATACGCAGTATTTT. Translating gives CASYILPEREDTDTQYF. The chain has TRBV7-9 and TRBJ2-3, with TRBD2 matching over 9 bases. The CDR3 has 17 amino acids. V trimming: 9 bases; J trimming: 2 bases; junction bases outside the gene matches: 15. CDR1 and CDR2 from the germline V gene are SEHNR and FQNEAQ (reference sequence).

The chain carries TRBV28 and TRBJ1-1, with TRBD1 as a possible D gene (6 bases). Germline V gene data show CDR1 as MDHEN and CDR2 as SYDVKM. The CDR3 has 14 amino acids. V was shortened by 6 bases and J by 4 bases, with 15 bases between the two germline ends. CDR3 sequence reads: CASRRRGLGTEAFF. CDR3 sequence (DNA): TGTGCCAGCAGGCGCAGGGGCTTGGGCACTGAAGCTTTCTTT. The full variable domain, rest sourced from reference TRBV28 and TRBJ1-1, is DVKVTQSSRYLVKRTGEKVFLECVQDMDHENMFWYRQDPGLGLRLIYFSYDVKMKEKGDIPEGYSVSREKKERFSLILESASTNQTSMYLCASRRRGLGTEAFFGQGTRLTVV.

The rearrangement links TRBV5-1 to TRBJ2-7; D possibly corresponds to TRBD1 (5 bases). The CDR3 has 14 amino acids. The germline CDR1 and CDR2 sequences are SGHRS and YFSETQ. V lost 7 bases and J lost 5, with 19 bases in between. As DNA, the CDR3 is TGCGCCAGCGGACCGGGTCAGGGTGACAACGAGCAGTACTTC. Protein: CASGPGQGDNEQYF.

The chain combines TRBV13 with TRBJ2-7; D gene ambiguous. The V end lost 0 bases, the J end lost 3 bases, and 6 bases lay between the germline ends. This CDR3 is 13 amino acids long. Germline V lookup: CDR1 PRHDT, CDR2 FYEKMQ (reference sequence). The CDR3 DNA is TGTGCCAGCAGCTTAGGCTCCTTCTACGAGCAGTACTTC. Its translation is CASSLGSFYEQYF.

This clone has a handful of counts. The J gene is TRBJ2-2, the V gene TRBV10-3; D is possibly TRBD2 (5 bases). Germline V lookup: CDR1 ENHRY, CDR2 SYGVKD. The length of the CDR3 is 14 residues. Trimming took off 3 bases at V and 4 bases at J, with 9 bases between the two ends. DNA for the CDR3: TGTGCCATCAGTGAACTGGGAGTCACCGGGGAGCTGTTTTTT. Its translation: CAISELGVTGELFF.

V is TRBV6-4 and J is TRBJ2-3; 11 nucleotides line up with TRBD2. The CDR3 spans 15 residues. The ends lost 3 bases at V and 7 bases at J; junction bases unmatched: 6. Germline CDR1 reads MRHNA; CDR2 reads SNTAGT. CDR3 bases: TGTGCCAGCAGTGAGACTAGCGGGAAACCTAATACGCAGTATTTT. It translates to CASSETSGKPNTQYF.

The chain is built from TRBV5-1 and TRBJ1-6; TRBD1 matches at 9 bases. CDR1 and CDR2 (germline): SGHRS, YFSETQ. This CDR3 spans 15 amino acids. The V gene end was trimmed by 0 bases and the J gene end by 10 bases; junction bases not matched to a gene: 5. Here the CDR3 reads CASSLAGTGRSPLHF. CDR3 coding DNA: TGCGCCAGCAGCTTGGCCGGGACAGGGAGGTCACCCCTCCACTTT. Together with reference TRBV5-1 and TRBJ1-6, the CDR3 gives the full variable domain: KAGVTQTPRYLIKTRGQQVTLSCSPISGHRSVSWYQQTPGQGLQFLFEYFSETQRNKGNFPGRFSGRQFSNSRSEMNVSTLELGDSALYLCASSLAGTGRSPLHFGNGTRLTVT.

This sequence joins TRBV28 and TRBJ1-1; D possibly corresponds to TRBD1 (5 bases). Germline assignment: CDR1 MDHEN and CDR2 SYDVKM. There are 15 residues in the CDR3. Trimming removed 0 bases at V and 4 bases at J, with 12 bases between. CDR3: CASSLWLQGGTEAFF. The CDR3 DNA sequence: TGTGCCAGCAGTTTATGGCTCCAGGGTGGCACTGAAGCTTTCTTT.